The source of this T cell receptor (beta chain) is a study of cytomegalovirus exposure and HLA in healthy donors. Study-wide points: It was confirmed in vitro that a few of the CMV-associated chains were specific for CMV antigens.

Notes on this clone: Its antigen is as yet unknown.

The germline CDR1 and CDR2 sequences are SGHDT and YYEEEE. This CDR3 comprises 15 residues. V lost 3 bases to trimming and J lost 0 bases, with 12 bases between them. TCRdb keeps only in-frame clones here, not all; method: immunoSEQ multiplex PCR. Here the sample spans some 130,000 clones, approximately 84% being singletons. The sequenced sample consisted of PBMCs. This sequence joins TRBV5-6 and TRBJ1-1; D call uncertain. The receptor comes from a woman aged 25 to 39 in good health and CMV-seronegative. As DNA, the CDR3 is TGTGCCAGCAGCTGGGGAGGTTACCTGAACACTGAAGCTTTCTTT. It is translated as CASSWGGYLNTEAFF.